The 4 T cell receptor beta chains reported below all come from one sample, sequenced in a study of regulatory T cells in long-lasting Graves disease. Time point reported: newly diagnosed GD, antithyroid drugs for less than 3 months. Extracted PBMC RNA gave rise to the TCR library. The TCR beta library used iRepertoire HTBI primers with Arm-PCR amplification of CDR3. One entry per CDR3 protein, called by TCRdb with MiXCR from the multiplex PCR reads. The sample holds about 500,000 distinct CDR3 sequences, around 16% seen once. In addition, the sample was reused for a study of T cells in Graves' hyperthyroidism and ophthalmopathy.

The sample here was peripheral blood mononuclear cells (PBMCs), taken at new diagnosis, from a patient treated with antithyroid drugs. The receptors derive from a man aged 35-49 years with Graves disease.

This clonotype appeared many times. The CDR3 DNA reads as TGTGCCAGCAGCCAAGGACAGTGGCGTGGTACGCAGTATTTT. It is translated as CASSQGQWRGTQYF. The gene calls are TRBV3-1 and TRBJ2-3, with D tentatively TRBD1 (5 bases). V lost 1 base and J lost 8, with 13 bases in between. This CDR3 is 14 amino acids long. CDR1 and CDR2 (germline): LGHDT, YNNKEL (reference sequence).

This clonotype was seen more than once but under ten times. The chain uses TRBV28 and TRBJ1-1, with D possibly TRBD1 on 5 matching bases. The germline V gene has CDR1 MDHEN and CDR2 SYDVKM. This CDR3 is 16 amino acids long. The V and J ends lost 2 bases and 5 bases respectively, with 18 bases between them. CDR3 DNA sequence: TGTGCCAGCAGTTTAGTTTCCGGGGGACGGAGAACTGAAGCTTTCTTT. It yields the protein CASSLVSGGRRTEAFF.

This clonotype was detected many times. This sequence joins TRBV11-1 and TRBJ1-1; no clear D gene. Germline CDR1 reads SGHAT; CDR2 reads FQDESV (reference sequence). Deletions cut 6 bases from V and 3 bases from J, with 5 bases between. The CDR3 length is 11 residues. The CDR3 loop reads CASRVDTEAFF. CDR3 DNA: TGTGCCAGCAGGGTCGACACTGAAGCTTTCTTT.

V gene TRBV19 combines with J gene TRBJ2-7, with TRBD2 matching 11 bases. This CDR3 is built from 17 residues. With 7 bases clipped from V and 2 bases from J, the junction kept 13 bases outside the gene matches. Germline CDR1 reads LNHDA; CDR2 reads SQIVND (reference sequence). CDR3 nucleotides: TGTGCCAGTACCCCCAAGGAGCTAGCGGGAGGACCCTACGAGCAGTACTTC. Translated, it gives CASTPKELAGGPYEQYF.